Sequencing of this T cell receptor beta chain was carried out in a study of blood T cell repertoires in COVID-19. The V gene's germline CDR1 is GTSNPN and CDR2 SVGIG (reference sequence). The V end lost 3 bases, the J end lost 2 bases, and 22 bases lay between the germline ends. This CDR3 has 17 residues. Measured with immunoSEQ multiplex PCR; TCRdb has only the in-frame clones, and not every one. The sample gives about 430,000 clones, 70% to 90% of which show up once; 0.8% to 0.9% is in the top ten. This sequence joins TRBV30 and TRBJ1-2; a possible D gene is TRBD1 (6 bases). The clonotype originates from a man aged 18 to 29 with COVID-19, enrolled during active disease. Sequencing input: peripheral blood. Written as DNA, the CDR3 is TGTGCCTGGAGGTATCCGGGACATCAAAAAGTAAACTATGGCTACACCTTC. It is translated as CAWRYPGHQKVNYGYTF.